Presented here are 27 T cell receptor beta chains from one specimen sequenced in a study of tumor-infiltrating lymphocytes in primary liver carcinoma. Total RNA amounting to roughly 480 ng was the source from which TCR beta cDNA was made with a constant-region primer. A slightly modified ARM-PCR protocol with three nested multiplex PCR rounds produced these TCR beta libraries. A C-beta reverse primer and TRBV1-TRBV30 forward primers served in each of the first two PCR rounds, at 10 cycles apiece. TCRdb passed the multiplex PCR reads through MiXCR, listing each CDR3 protein once. This table holds about 200,000 distinct CDR3 sequences, 65% found once. Alongside blood RNA obtained from unsorted whole blood, germline DNA was also extracted. The material sequenced was peripheral blood. The receptors here all came from a woman between 55 and 75 years old with primary liver carcinoma and hepatitis B virus infection.

The chain carries TRBV11-3 and TRBJ1-1; TRBD1 might be the D (5 bases). Germline V gene sequence: CDR1 SGHNT, CDR2 YENEEA. This CDR3 comprises 15 residues. V lost 5 bases to trimming and J lost 1 base, with 14 bases between them. CDR3 nucleotide sequence: TGTGCCAGCAGCCTACGGGGCGACTCGAACACTGAAGCTTTCTTT. Protein product: CASSLRGDSNTEAFF.

About this clonotype itself: One end of the junction is discordant with germline, which a read error may explain. The V and J genes are TRBV28 and TRBJ1-4; no reliable D call. The CDR3 runs to 16 residues. Germline V lookup: CDR1 MDHEN, CDR2 SYDVKM. The chain's CDR3 is CASSRTGGATNEKLSF. For the CDR3, the DNA is TGTGCCAGCAGCCGAACGGGAGGTGCAACTAATGAAAAACTGTCTTTT.

The chain joins TRBV6-1 to TRBJ2-3, with 7 bases fitting TRBD2. There are 14 residues in the CDR3. The germline gives CDR1 MNHNS, CDR2 SASEGT. Trimming removed 10 bases from V and 5 bases from J; junction bases left unmatched: 12. CDR3 in DNA: TGTGCCAAAGGGAGGGCGGGAGAAGGAGATACGCAGTATTTT. This sequence encodes CAKGRAGEGDTQYF.

A remark on this clonotype: With a much larger clone just one base away, this may be a read error. The chain links TRBV6-1 to TRBJ1-1, with a weak D call TRBD1 (6 bases). CDR3 length: 14 residues. CDR1 is MNHNS, CDR2 SASEGT, per germline. Between the trimmed V and J ends, which lost 8 bases and 0 bases, there was a span of 13 bases. As DNA, the CDR3 is TGTGCCAGCCGGGACATCGACATGAACACTGAAGCTTTCTTT. It encodes CASRDIDMNTEAFF.

Many counts were recorded for this clonotype. The chain combines TRBV5-6 with TRBJ2-1, with 9 nucleotides matching TRBD2. Trimming removed 4 bases from V and 15 bases from J; junction bases left unmatched: 11. The germline gives CDR1 SGHDT, CDR2 YYEEEE. The CDR3 extends over 13 amino acids. The CDR3 is CASSAESGLAWFF. The CDR3 region has the DNA TGTGCCAGCAGCGCCGAATCGGGACTAGCTTGGTTCTTC.

The V call is TRBV6-6, the J call TRBJ2-7, with D possibly matching TRBD1 (5 bases). Germline lookup yields CDR1 MNHNY and CDR2 SVGAGI (reference sequence). V lost 4 bases and J lost 10, with 20 bases in between. CDR3 length equals 14 residues. DNA for the CDR3: TGTGCCAGCAGTTTACCGCTTGTAGGGGTGGATCAGTACTTC. Its translation: CASSLPLVGVDQYF.

In its sample, this clonotype ranks as medium-sized. The chain couples TRBV11-2 to TRBJ2-1; no clear D. Germline assignment: CDR1 SGHAT and CDR2 FQNNGV. V gave up 1 base and J gave up 5 bases, with 12 bases separating them. The CDR3 is 15 amino acids. The CDR3 DNA is TGTGCCAGCAGCTTAGGTAGGGTGGCGGACAATGAGCAGTTCTTC. Encoded protein: CASSLGRVADNEQFF. Combining the CDR3 with reference TRBV11-2 and TRBJ2-1 gives the whole variable domain EAGVAQSPRYKIIEKRQSVAFWCNPISGHATLYWYQQILGQGPKLLIQFQNNGVVDDSQLPKDRFSAERLKGVDSTLKIQPAKLEDSAVYLCASSLGRVADNEQFFGPGTRLTVL.

This clonotype was counted a few times. The chain employs TRBV2 and TRBJ2-7; 10 bases line up with TRBD2. V gave up 5 bases and J gave up 0 bases; unmatched junction bases: 10. From germline, CDR1 is SNHLY and CDR2 FYNNEI. This CDR3 has 17 residues. The CDR3 DNA reads TGTGCCAGCAGTTGGACTAGCGGAGGGCCTAGCTCCTACGAGCAGTACTTC. This encodes CASSWTSGGPSSYEQYF.

In the case of this clonotype: A junction end diverges from the germline sequence, so it may reflect a read error. This chain connects TRBV5-6 to TRBJ2-1; the match to TRBD2 covers 7 bases. The germline gives CDR1 SGHDT, CDR2 YYEEEE. There are 16 residues in the CDR3. The CDR3 is CARSLKLARSNNEQFF. CDR3 in DNA: TGTGCCAGAAGCTTAAAACTAGCGCGATCAAACAATGAGCAGTTCTTC.

Ten or more counts support this clonotype. V usage is TRBV11-3 and J usage is TRBJ2-3; D gene unclear. The CDR3 has 13 residues. Per germline, CDR1 SGHNT and CDR2 YENEEA. V was clipped by 1 base and J by 2 bases, with 4 bases between them. CDR3 bases: TGTGCCAGCAGCTTAGCTGACACAGATACGCAGTATTTT. Its translation is CASSLADTDTQYF.

The chain recombines TRBV11-3 with TRBJ1-1; no clear D gene. Germline CDR1 and CDR2: SGHNT and YENEEA. The CDR3 runs to 15 residues. V dropped 2 bases and J dropped 5 bases, with 15 bases sitting between them. The CDR3 coding sequence is TGTGCCAGCAGCTTACATGGCAGGCCCGGGACTGAAGCTTTCTTT. It is translated as CASSLHGRPGTEAFF.

A note on this clonotype: This CDR3 is missing its conserved last phenylalanine or tryptophan, likely due to a read error. J is TRBJ2-7 and V is TRBV11-2, with D unclear. The V gene lost 5 bases and the J gene lost 3 bases, with 11 bases spanning the gap. The length of the CDR3 is 13 residues. Germline loops: CDR1 SGHAT, CDR2 FQNNGV. The CDR3 here is CASSPDTYYEQYL. CDR3 nucleotides: TGTGCCAGCAGCCCGGATACCTACTACGAGCAGTACCTC.

For this clonotype: Given the absence of the conserved phenylalanine or tryptophan at the CDR3 end, a read error is likely. The DNA is omitted, as the CDR3 cannot be located on it reliably, and the CDR3 follows TCRdb's listing. This chain joins TRBV11-2 and TRBJ1-1; the D call in the table, TRBD1, was not verified against the DNA. Germline V gives CDR1 SGHAT, CDR2 FQNNGV. The CDR3 adds up to 15 amino acids, both ends counted. The CDR3 is CASSSPQGARTEPFS.

Regarding this clonotype: A single base separates this from a much larger clone, so it may be a read error. CDR3: CASSQLWGVGETQYF. The CDR3 nucleotides are TGTGCCAGCAGCCAACTATGGGGGGTCGGAGAGACCCAGTACTTC. This chain uses TRBV14 with TRBJ2-5, with a weak D call TRBD2 (6 bases). Germline V lookup: CDR1 SGHDN, CDR2 FVKESK. V dropped 2 bases and J dropped 4 bases, with 14 bases sitting between them. There are 15 residues in the CDR3. The whole variable domain, filled in from reference TRBV14 and TRBJ2-5, reads EAGVTQFPSHSVIEKGQTVTLRCDPISGHDNLYWYRRVMGKEIKFLLHFVKESKQDESGMPNNRFLAERTGGTYSTLKVQPAELEDSGVYFCASSQLWGVGETQYFGPGTRLLVL.

CDR3 sequence (DNA): TGCGCCAGCAGCTTGAAAACAACCGGGACTAGCGTTTTAGAATTGGCCGGGGAGCTGTTTTTT. It encodes CASSLKTTGTSVLELAGELFF. V gene TRBV5-1 combines with J gene TRBJ2-2; 10 bases fit TRBD2. Trimming cost V 1 base and J 6 bases; bases outside gene matches: 21. CDR1 and CDR2 from the germline V gene are SGHRS and YFSETQ. The CDR3 spans 21 residues.

The chain is built from TRBV7-9 and TRBJ1-5, with 7 bases aligning to TRBD1. The V gene's germline CDR1 is SEHNR and CDR2 FQNEAQ (reference sequence). This CDR3 contains 14 residues. V shed 4 bases and J 2 bases; nucleotides not matched to a gene: 2. The chain's CDR3 is CASSYQGGNQPQHF. DNA of the CDR3: TGTGCCAGCAGCTACCAGGGGGGCAATCAGCCCCAGCATTTT.

As regards this clonotype: A single base separates this from a much larger clone, so it may be a read error. This chain joins TRBV6-1 and TRBJ1-1, with D unclear. Germline CDR1 is MNHNS and CDR2 is SASEGT. CDR3 length: 14 residues. CDR3 DNA sequence: TGTGCCAGCTGTGAATTCTACATGAACACTGAAGCTTTCTTT. It translates to CASCEFYMNTEAFF.

The rearrangement links TRBV24-1 to TRBJ2-1, with TRBD2 identical over 10 bases. Germline CDR1 is KGHDR and CDR2 is SFDVKD. V dropped 3 bases and J dropped 6; count of bases not matched to a gene: 10. This CDR3 is 17 amino acids long. CDR3 sequence reads: CATSDISPSGRANEQFF. The DNA of the CDR3 is TGTGCCACCAGTGATATAAGCCCCAGCGGGAGGGCCAATGAGCAGTTCTTC.

As concerns this clonotype: A single base separates this from a much larger clone, so it may be a read error. DNA of the CDR3: TGCAGCGTTGTAAGGCGGGAGTCAGTATGGCAGTTCTTC. Translation gives CSVVRRESVWQFF. V is TRBV29-1 and J is TRBJ2-1, with TRBD2 identical over 7 bases. V gave up 4 bases and J gave up 12 bases; unmatched junction bases: 12. Per germline, CDR1 SQVTM and CDR2 ANQGSEA. This CDR3 contains 13 residues.

Turning to this clonotype: One end of the junction varies from germline; a read error may be responsible. This chain connects TRBV11-2 to TRBJ2-7, with D possibly TRBD1 on 6 matching bases. CDR3 length equals 14 residues. CDR1 and CDR2 (germline): SGHAT, FQNNGV. CDR3 residues: CTSSPSDSVYEQYF. CDR3 nucleotides: TGTACCAGCAGCCCCTCGGACAGTGTCTACGAGCAGTACTTC.

This rearrangement joins TRBV5-8 to TRBJ2-7; 8 bases align to TRBD1. Germline CDR1 and CDR2: SGHTS and YDEGEE. V trimming: 3 bases; J trimming: 3 bases; junction bases outside the gene matches: 8. CDR3 length equals 15 residues. The CDR3 loop is CASSWGTGRHYEQYF. The CDR3 DNA sequence: TGTGCCAGCAGCTGGGGGACAGGTAGACACTACGAGCAGTACTTC. The variable domain in full, completed from reference TRBV5-8 and TRBJ2-7, reads EAGVTQSPTHLIKTRGQQATLRCSPISGHTSVYWYQQALGLGLQFLLWYDEGEERNRGNFPPRFSGRQFPNYSSELNVNALELEDSALYLCASSWGTGRHYEQYFGPGTRLTVT.

Regarding this clonotype: The missing conserved phenylalanine or tryptophan at the end of this CDR3 makes a read error likely. The chain uses TRBV11-2 and TRBJ1-2, with TRBD1 matching 10 bases. Germline CDR1 reads SGHAT; CDR2 reads FQNNGV. J lost 7 bases, V lost 7 bases, and 9 bases had no gene match. This CDR3 has 14 residues. The CDR3 region is CASNTRQGASGYTI. The CDR3 DNA sequence: TGTGCCAGCAACACCAGACAGGGGGCAAGTGGCTACACCATC.

The rearrangement links TRBV30 to TRBJ1-1; 11 positions agree with TRBD1. The trim removed 4 bases at V and 5 bases at J, leaving 6 bases unmatched. The germline V gene has CDR1 GTSNPN and CDR2 SVGIG (reference sequence). This CDR3 is built from 14 residues. As DNA, the CDR3 is TGTGCCTGGACGAGGACAGGGGGCTCAACTGAAGCTTTCTTT. As protein: CAWTRTGGSTEAFF.

This clonotype was picked up many times. J is TRBJ1-1 and V is TRBV6-1, with D perhaps TRBD1 (6 bases). The CDR3 is 14 amino acids. Deletions cut 2 bases from V and 9 bases from J, with 16 bases between. Germline CDR1 reads MNHNS; CDR2 reads SASEGT. CDR3 nucleotides: TGTGCCAGCAGTGAAAGGGGGGTAGAGGTGCAAGCTTTCTTT. Translation gives CASSERGVEVQAFF.

With respect to this clonotype: A junction end diverges from the germline sequence, so it may reflect a read error. V is TRBV12-3 or TRBV12-4 and J is TRBJ2-3; D is undetermined. The CDR3 totals 13 residues. The CDR3 coding sequence is TGCGCCAGCAGTGTGCATAACACAGATACGCAGTATTTT. It encodes CASSVHNTDTQYF.

Remarks on this clonotype: A clone one base away is much larger, so this may be a read error. The rearrangement joins TRBV5-6 to TRBJ1-6; TRBD1 agrees at 10 bases. CDR1 and CDR2 (germline): SGHDT, YYEEEE. This CDR3 has 16 amino acids. CDR3 loop: CASNLQRTGGNSPLHF. CDR3 nucleotides: TGTGCCAGCAACTTGCAGCGGACAGGGGGTAATTCACCCCTCCACTTT.

The chain carries TRBV12-3 or TRBV12-4 and TRBJ1-5; TRBD1 matches 8 bases. V gave up 8 bases and J gave up 6 bases; unmatched junction bases: 15. CDR3 length: 16 residues. The CDR3 nucleotides read TGTGCCAGCGGTCCCAGGACAGGGTTAAAGGGTCAGCCCCAGCATTTT. Encoded protein: CASGPRTGLKGQPQHF.